Presented here are 4 T cell receptor beta chains from one specimen sequenced in a study of T cells after yellow fever vaccination. A single record per CDR3 protein comes from TCRdb applying MiXCR to the 5' RACE reads. The sample shows 500,000 to 650,000 distinct CDR3 sequences, about 15% of them seen only once. The starting material was PBMCs, obtained around 5 days after the first yellow fever vaccination. Receptor source: a man aged 18 to 29 who received the YFV17D yellow fever vaccine.

This chain joins TRBV5-1 and TRBJ2-3; 9 bases map to TRBD2. J was trimmed by 3 bases and V by 4 bases; bases with no gene match: 12. Germline CDR1 and CDR2: SGHRS and YFSETQ. The length of the CDR3 is 17 residues. CDR3 sequence: CASSPGGPAGGTDTQYF. The CDR3, as DNA: TGCGCCAGCAGCCCGGGGGGTCCAGCGGGAGGAACAGATACGCAGTATTTT.

Only a few counts were recorded for this clonotype. V gene TRBV7-9 combines with J gene TRBJ2-6; no reliable D call. Trimming stripped 1 base from V and 0 bases from J, with 4 bases between. Germline V lookup: CDR1 SEHNR, CDR2 FQNEAQ (reference sequence). There are 15 residues in the CDR3. In nucleotides, the CDR3 is TGTGCCAGCAGCTTAGACCGCTCTGGGGCCAACGTCCTGACTTTC. The encoded protein is CASSLDRSGANVLTF.

DNA for the CDR3: TGCAGTGCTACACCGGGACAGGGGGCGGATACGCAGTATTTT. As protein: CSATPGQGADTQYF. This chain connects TRBV20-1 to TRBJ2-3, with 12 bases matching TRBD1. J gave up 6 bases and V 4 bases, and 5 bases lay outside the gene matches. The length of the CDR3 is 14 residues. Per the germline V gene, CDR1 is DFQATT and CDR2 is SNEGSKA (reference sequence).

The chain has TRBV29-1 and TRBJ2-5, with unresolved D. The germline CDR1 and CDR2 sequences are SQVTM and ANQGSEA. V lost 0 bases, J lost 7 bases, and 18 bases lay in between. The CDR3 has 15 residues. CDR3 amino acids: CSVEELDPSVWTQYF. In DNA form, the CDR3 reads TGCAGCGTTGAAGAACTGGACCCATCCGTATGGACCCAGTACTTC.